The TCR beta chain under discussion was sequenced for a study of cytomegalovirus exposure and HLA in healthy donors. Study background: An early data release held approximately 85 million unique TCRs from HLA-typed donors.

PCR amplification relied on 60 Vbeta primers (plus 13 Jbeta primers). Profiling relied on immunoSEQ multiplex PCR, and the TCRdb table lists in-frame clones only, not all of them. The sample lists over 40,000 clones, 77% occurring once. The CDR3 spans 15 residues. CDR1 is MNHEY and CDR2 is SVGAGI in the germline V gene. With V trimmed by 4 bases and J by 7 bases, 4 bases remained unmatched. This sequence was found in a woman aged 40 to 55 in good health and CMV-seropositive. The sequenced sample consisted of PBMCs. The genes are TRBV6-5 and TRBJ2-1; TRBD2 aligns across 13 bases. The CDR3 region has the DNA TGTGCCAGCAGTTCCCCGACTAGCGGGGGGAATGAGCAGTTCTTC. Translating it yields CASSSPTSGGNEQFF.